What follows are 26 T cell receptor beta chains derived from one specimen sequenced in a study of technical replicates of blood from several donors. The protocol was immunoSEQ multiplex PCR, while the TCRdb copy is restricted to in-frame clones and leaves out a portion. Seen here are 74,000 or so clones, 95% to 97% observed once, and the top ten hold roughly 0.35%. Sequencing was performed on T cells isolated from PBMCs. Receptor source: a human donor in good health.

The chain is built from TRBV9 and TRBJ2-2, with D hard to call. The germline V gene encodes CDR1 SGDLS and CDR2 YYNGEE. The CDR3 is made up of 14 amino acids. Trimming left V 2 bases short and J 2 bases short, with 7 bases between. In DNA form, the CDR3 reads TGTGCCAGCAGCGTGAAGACAAACACCGGGGAGCTGTTTTTT. Protein product: CASSVKTNTGELFF. Combining the CDR3 with reference TRBV9 and TRBJ2-2 gives the whole variable domain DSGVTQTPKHLITATGQRVTLRCSPRSGDLSVYWYQQSLDQGLQFLIQYYNGEERAKGNILERFSAQQFPDLHSELNLSSLELGDSALYFCASSVKTNTGELFFGEGSRLTVL.

V usage is TRBV6-5 and J usage is TRBJ1-1; D not certain. V lost 0 bases and J 3 bases, leaving 8 bases between the germline ends. CDR3 length: 14 residues. The germline V gene has CDR1 MNHEY and CDR2 SVGAGI. CDR3 loop: CASSYSMRHTEAFF. The DNA for the CDR3 is TGTGCCAGCAGTTACTCGATGAGGCACACTGAAGCTTTCTTT.

The V gene is TRBV6-5, the J gene TRBJ2-1; D is ambiguous. The V end was cut by 9 bases, the J end by 8 bases, with 8 bases between. There are 10 residues in the CDR3. CDR1 is MNHEY and CDR2 is SVGAGI in the germline V gene. The CDR3 reads CASLWHEQFF. CDR3 nucleotides: TGTGCCAGTCTTTGGCATGAGCAGTTCTTC.

This CDR3 reads CAWIRDSRNTEAFF. CDR3 nucleotides: TGTGCCTGGATCCGGGACAGTCGGAACACTGAAGCTTTCTTT. The chain combines TRBV30 with TRBJ1-1; the match to TRBD1 covers 7 bases. Unmatched junction bases numbered 6, after V lost 4 bases and J lost 1 base. Germline loops: CDR1 GTSNPN, CDR2 SVGIG (reference sequence). The CDR3 sequence is 14 residues long.

This chain connects TRBV19 to TRBJ1-1; possibly TRBD1 for D (5 bases). The V gene lost 2 bases and the J gene lost 5 bases, with 9 bases spanning the gap. Looked up from germline, CDR1 is LNHDA and CDR2 is SQIVND (reference sequence). CDR3 size: 13 residues. For the CDR3, the DNA is TGTGCCAGTAGTATAAGTCGGGGGACTGAAGCTTTCTTT. Protein sequence: CASSISRGTEAFF.

V gene TRBV6-5 combines with J gene TRBJ1-1; TRBD1 matches 7 bases. The ends lost 5 bases at V and 3 bases at J; junction bases unmatched: 3. CDR3 length equals 13 residues. Germline CDR1 reads MNHEY; CDR2 reads SVGAGI. The CDR3 DNA follows: TGTGCCAGCAGTCGTGACAGGGACACTGAAGCTTTCTTT. This sequence encodes CASSRDRDTEAFF.

The rearrangement joins TRBV2 to TRBJ1-2; TRBD1 agrees at 10 bases. This CDR3 is 14 amino acids long. The germline gives CDR1 SNHLY, CDR2 FYNNEI. V dropped 8 bases and J dropped 4; count of bases not matched to a gene: 7. DNA for the CDR3: TGTGCCAGCGGCGGACAGGGGGTCGGCTATGGCTACACCTTC. Translation: CASGGQGVGYGYTF. Complete variable domain (other parts from reference TRBV2 and TRBJ1-2): EPEVTQTPSHQVTQMGQEVILRCVPISNHLYFYWYRQILGQKVEFLVSFYNNEISEKSEIFDDQFSVERPDGSNFTLKIRSTKLEDSAMYFCASGGQGVGYGYTFGSGTRLTVV.

The chain couples TRBV12-5 to TRBJ2-7; TRBD2 agrees at 13 bases. The germline V gene encodes CDR1 LGHNT and CDR2 FRNRAP. The CDR3 length is 12 residues. The V and J ends lost 5 bases and 11 bases, in that order; junction bases with no gene match: 3. The DNA for the CDR3 is TGTGCTAGTGGTACGGGACTAGCGGGAAAGTACTTC. It specifies CASGTGLAGKYF.

The rearrangement links TRBV6-5 to TRBJ2-6; TRBD1 is a possible D gene (5 bases). The CDR3 is 15 residues long. V lost 6 bases, J lost 2 bases, and 11 bases lay in between. Per germline, CDR1 MNHEY and CDR2 SVGAGI. The CDR3 loop reads CASRPRGTGANVLTF. In nucleotides, the CDR3 is TGTGCCAGCAGGCCAAGGGGAACTGGGGCCAACGTCCTGACTTTC.

This chain links TRBV7-3 with TRBJ2-1; 12 nucleotides match TRBD1. The germline gives CDR1 SGHTA, CDR2 FQGTGA. Germline trimming cut 5 bases from V and 6 bases from J; bases unmatched to any gene: 5. The CDR3 has 15 amino acids. CDR3 DNA: TGTGCCAGCAGCCCCGGGACAGGGGGCCGCAATGAGCAGTTCTTC. Its protein is CASSPGTGGRNEQFF. The variable domain in full, completed from reference TRBV7-3 and TRBJ2-1, reads GAGVSQTPSNKVTEKGKYVELRCDPISGHTALYWYRQSLGQGPEFLIYFQGTGAADDSGLPNDRFFAVRPEGSVSTLKIQRTERGDSAVYLCASSPGTGGRNEQFFGPGTRLTVL.

The chain carries TRBV5-1 and TRBJ2-5; no definite D call. Per germline, CDR1 SGHRS and CDR2 YFSETQ. Deletions cut 0 bases from V and 1 base from J, with 7 bases between. The CDR3 extends over 14 amino acids. CDR3 nucleotide sequence: TGCGCCAGCAGCTTGGGCCCGAGCCAAGAGACCCAGTACTTC. Translation: CASSLGPSQETQYF.

J is TRBJ2-2 and V is TRBV29-1; D is possibly TRBD1 (5 bases). Trimming removed 6 bases at V and 5 bases at J, with 13 bases between. This CDR3 has 13 residues. From germline, CDR1 is SQVTM and CDR2 ANQGSEA. The CDR3 protein is CSVGTGETGELFF. The DNA of the CDR3 is TGCAGCGTAGGAACAGGAGAAACCGGGGAGCTGTTTTTT.

This chain connects TRBV9 to TRBJ2-7, with 14 bases aligning to TRBD2. Germline V gene lookup returns CDR1 SGDLS and CDR2 YYNGEE. V trimming: 5 bases; J trimming: 7 bases; junction bases outside the gene matches: 11. The CDR3 consists of 16 residues. CDR3 in DNA: TGTGCCAGCAGTCCAGCGGGACTAGCGGGAGTGCAAGAGCAGTACTTC. Protein: CASSPAGLAGVQEQYF.

V is TRBV9 and J is TRBJ1-1; D is perhaps TRBD1 (5 bases). V lost 4 bases and J 4 bases, leaving 17 bases between the germline ends. The germline V gene encodes CDR1 SGDLS and CDR2 YYNGEE. CDR3 length: 15 residues. DNA for the CDR3: TGTGCCAGCAGCTCAGAGCCGGGGGGGACCACTGAAGCTTTCTTT. It is translated as CASSSEPGGTTEAFF.

The chain is built from TRBV7-9 and TRBJ1-1; perhaps TRBD1 as D (5 bases). With 5 bases removed from V and 4 bases from J, the gap between germline ends came to 11 bases. The germline gives CDR1 SEHNR, CDR2 FQNEAQ (reference sequence). The CDR3 has 13 residues. CDR3 region: CASSLSGITEAFF. DNA of the CDR3: TGTGCCAGCAGCCTCTCAGGGATCACTGAAGCTTTCTTT.

The chain links TRBV2 to TRBJ1-5; TRBD1 is a possible D gene (5 bases). Germline V CDR1 and CDR2: SNHLY, FYNNEI. The V end lost 4 bases, the J end lost 7 bases, and 11 bases lay between the germline ends. CDR3 length: 13 amino acids. Here the CDR3 DNA reads TGTGCCAGCAGTGGGCAGGGTGGACAGCCCCAGCATTTT. Protein sequence: CASSGQGGQPQHF.

The rearrangement links TRBV10-1 to TRBJ1-5, with 7 bases fitting TRBD1. Per the germline V gene, CDR1 is WNHNN and CDR2 is SYGVQD (reference sequence). This CDR3 region has 14 residues. V was clipped by 6 bases and J by 9 bases; unmatched bases: 11. The CDR3 DNA is TGCGCCAGCAGGGGACAGATAACATTCACGCCCCAGCATTTT. This sequence encodes CASRGQITFTPQHF.

The V and J genes are TRBV5-1 and TRBJ2-1; TRBD1 agrees at 7 bases. This CDR3 has 14 amino acids. Germline V gene lookup returns CDR1 SGHRS and CDR2 YFSETQ. The trim removed 3 bases at V and 7 bases at J, leaving 7 bases unmatched. The CDR3 here is CASSSTDRRNEQFF. The CDR3 DNA follows: TGCGCCAGCAGCTCCACGGACAGGCGGAATGAGCAGTTCTTC.

The chain couples TRBV25-1 to TRBJ1-3; 10 positions agree with TRBD1. V dropped 5 bases and J dropped 2; count of bases not matched to a gene: 9. The CDR3 extends over 17 amino acids. Germline CDR1 and CDR2: MGHDK and SYGVNS. The DNA for the CDR3 is TGTGCCAGCAGTCGGGGACAGGGGTTAGGCACTGGAAACACCATATATTTT. Protein product: CASSRGQGLGTGNTIYF. The entire variable domain, with the rest obtained from reference TRBV25-1 and TRBJ1-3, is as follows: EADIYQTPRYLVIGTGKKITLECSQTMGHDKMYWYQQDPGMELHLIHYSYGVNSTEKGDLSSESTVSRIRTEHFPLTLESARPSHTSQYLCASSRGQGLGTGNTIYFGEGSWLTVV.

Only one count was recorded for this clone. The chain is built from TRBV7-2 and TRBJ1-1, with a possible D match to TRBD1 (5 bases). Germline-derived CDR1 and CDR2 are SGHTA and FQGNSA. V lost 3 bases and J 1 base, leaving 9 bases between the germline ends. The CDR3 runs 14 residues. This chain's CDR3 is CASSFSGGNTEAFF. CDR3 coding DNA: TGTGCCAGCAGCTTTTCGGGGGGGAACACTGAAGCTTTCTTT.

This chain connects TRBV29-1 to TRBJ2-5; 8 bases align to TRBD2. The J segment lost 2 bases and the V segment lost 0 bases, leaving 11 bases of the junction unmatched. The CDR3 runs to 17 residues. CDR1 and CDR2 from the germline V gene are SQVTM and ANQGSEA. CDR3 sequence reads: CSVEDLLRTSRQETQYF. The DNA of the CDR3 is TGCAGCGTTGAAGATCTTCTCAGGACTAGCAGACAAGAGACCCAGTACTTC.

The chain combines TRBV5-1 with TRBJ2-7; TRBD1 might be the D (6 bases). V dropped 0 bases and J dropped 2 bases, with 9 bases sitting between them. The CDR3 is 14 amino acids. Per the germline V gene, CDR1 is SGHRS and CDR2 is YFSETQ. The CDR3 sequence is CASSLAQGAYEQYF. CDR3 nucleotides: TGCGCCAGCAGCTTGGCACAGGGTGCCTACGAGCAGTACTTC.

This clone was detected only once. This chain joins TRBV6-5 and TRBJ2-3; maybe TRBD2 (5 bases). Trimming took 6 bases from V and 5 from J, leaving 15 bases between them. The CDR3 runs 14 residues. Germline loops: CDR1 MNHEY, CDR2 SVGAGI. The CDR3 nucleotides read TGTGCCAGCAGGCCCCTGGCGGGTCAAGATACGCAGTATTTT. It yields the protein CASRPLAGQDTQYF.

The rearrangement joins TRBV18 to TRBJ2-7, with TRBD1 matching over 12 bases. V trimming: 6 bases; J trimming: 0 bases; junction bases outside the gene matches: 3. Germline assignment: CDR1 KGHSH and CDR2 LQKENI. This CDR3 contains 15 residues. Written as DNA, the CDR3 is TGTGCCAGCTCGGGACAGGGGGCCAGCTCCTACGAGCAGTACTTC. It is translated as CASSGQGASSYEQYF.

The chain uses TRBV19 and TRBJ2-1; 8 bases fit TRBD2. CDR1 and CDR2 (germline): LNHDA, SQIVND (reference sequence). Trimming cost V 4 bases and J 6 bases; bases outside gene matches: 8. The CDR3 is 15 amino acids. CDR3 amino acids: CASSRERELSNEQFF. DNA of the CDR3: TGTGCCAGTAGTAGAGAGCGGGAGCTAAGCAATGAGCAGTTCTTC.

The J gene is TRBJ1-1, the V gene TRBV10-2; possible D gene TRBD1, 6 bases. The CDR3 consists of 15 residues. V lost 5 bases to trimming and J lost 3 bases, with 16 bases between them. Germline assignment: CDR1 WSHSY and CDR2 SAAADI. The CDR3 coding sequence is TGCGCCAGCAGTTGGCCTACAGGGCCGGACACTGAAGCTTTCTTT. This gives the protein CASSWPTGPDTEAFF.